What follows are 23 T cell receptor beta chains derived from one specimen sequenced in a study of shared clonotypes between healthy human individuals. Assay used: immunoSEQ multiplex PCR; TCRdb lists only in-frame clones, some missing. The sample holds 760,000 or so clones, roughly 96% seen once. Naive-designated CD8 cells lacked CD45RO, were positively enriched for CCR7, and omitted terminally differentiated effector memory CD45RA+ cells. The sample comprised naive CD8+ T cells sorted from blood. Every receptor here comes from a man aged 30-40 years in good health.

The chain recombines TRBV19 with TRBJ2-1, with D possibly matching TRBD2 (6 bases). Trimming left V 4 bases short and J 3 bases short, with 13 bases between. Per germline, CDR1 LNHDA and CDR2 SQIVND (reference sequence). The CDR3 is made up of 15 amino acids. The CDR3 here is CASSRRLANYNEQFF. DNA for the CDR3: TGTGCCAGTAGTAGGCGGCTAGCGAACTACAATGAGCAGTTCTTC.

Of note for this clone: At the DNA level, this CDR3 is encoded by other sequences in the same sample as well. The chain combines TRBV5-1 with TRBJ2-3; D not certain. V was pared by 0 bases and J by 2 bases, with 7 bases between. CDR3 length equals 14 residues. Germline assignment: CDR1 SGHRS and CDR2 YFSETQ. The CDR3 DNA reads TGCGCCAGCAGCTTGGAACAGCTCACAGATACGCAGTATTTT. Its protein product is CASSLEQLTDTQYF. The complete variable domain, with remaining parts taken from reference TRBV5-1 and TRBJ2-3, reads KAGVTQTPRYLIKTRGQQVTLSCSPISGHRSVSWYQQTPGQGLQFLFEYFSETQRNKGNFPGRFSGRQFSNSRSEMNVSTLELGDSALYLCASSLEQLTDTQYFGPGTRLTVL.

CDR3 sequence reads: CASSVTSGSPGDTQYF. The CDR3 DNA follows: TGTGCCAGCAGCGTGACTAGCGGGAGCCCTGGGGATACGCAGTATTTT. This chain links TRBV9 with TRBJ2-3, with 12 positions matching TRBD2. Germline V CDR1 and CDR2: SGDLS, YYNGEE. The CDR3 is 16 residues long. The trim removed 2 bases at V and 6 bases at J, leaving 7 bases unmatched.

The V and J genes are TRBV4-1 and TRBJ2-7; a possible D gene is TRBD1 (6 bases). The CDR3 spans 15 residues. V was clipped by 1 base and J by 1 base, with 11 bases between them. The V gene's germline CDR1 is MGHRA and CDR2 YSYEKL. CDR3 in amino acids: CASSQVVQGSYEQYF. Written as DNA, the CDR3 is TGCGCCAGCAGCCAAGTGGTACAGGGTTCCTACGAGCAGTACTTC.

The CDR3 sequence: CASSPQGANGYTF. The CDR3 nucleotides are TGTGCCAGCAGTCCACAGGGGGCGAACGGCTACACCTTC. This chain connects TRBV28 to TRBJ1-2; 9 bases align to TRBD1. Germline lookup yields CDR1 MDHEN and CDR2 SYDVKM. The CDR3 totals 13 residues. V lost 5 bases and J lost 8; bases outside the gene matches: 6.

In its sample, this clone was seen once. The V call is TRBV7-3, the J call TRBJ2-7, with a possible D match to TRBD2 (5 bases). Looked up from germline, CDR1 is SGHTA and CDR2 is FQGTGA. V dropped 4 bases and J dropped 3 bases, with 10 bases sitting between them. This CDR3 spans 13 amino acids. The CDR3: CASSWSGGYEQYF. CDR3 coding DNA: TGTGCCAGCAGCTGGAGTGGAGGCTACGAGCAGTACTTC.

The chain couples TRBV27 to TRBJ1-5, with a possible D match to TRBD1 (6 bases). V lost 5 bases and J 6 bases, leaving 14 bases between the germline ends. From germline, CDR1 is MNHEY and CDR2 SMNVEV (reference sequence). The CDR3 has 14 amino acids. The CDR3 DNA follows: TGTGCCAGCAGTCTCCTACAGGGCTTTCAGCCCCAGCATTTT. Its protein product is CASSLLQGFQPQHF.

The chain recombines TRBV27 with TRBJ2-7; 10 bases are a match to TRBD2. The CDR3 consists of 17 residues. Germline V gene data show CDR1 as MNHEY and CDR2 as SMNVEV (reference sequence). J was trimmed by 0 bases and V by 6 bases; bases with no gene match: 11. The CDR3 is CASSPLTSSGSSYEQYF. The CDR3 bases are TGTGCCAGCAGCCCACTCACATCTAGCGGGAGCTCCTACGAGCAGTACTTC.

In nucleotides, the CDR3 is TGCGCCAGCAGCCTGACGACGGAGGTTCGGGACGAGCAGTACTTC. Amino acid sequence: CASSLTTEVRDEQYF. The chain carries TRBV5-1 and TRBJ2-7; D is perhaps TRBD2 (5 bases). Trimming pared 4 bases from V and 5 bases from J, leaving 19 bases between. The germline gives CDR1 SGHRS, CDR2 YFSETQ. The CDR3 length is 15 residues.

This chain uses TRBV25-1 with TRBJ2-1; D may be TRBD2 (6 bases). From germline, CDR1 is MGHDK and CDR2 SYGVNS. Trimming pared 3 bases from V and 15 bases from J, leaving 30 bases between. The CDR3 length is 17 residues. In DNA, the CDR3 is TGTGCCAGCAGTGAGATGGAAGCGGGCCCCATTGCCCCTCGGGGGTTCTTC. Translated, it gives CASSEMEAGPIAPRGFF.

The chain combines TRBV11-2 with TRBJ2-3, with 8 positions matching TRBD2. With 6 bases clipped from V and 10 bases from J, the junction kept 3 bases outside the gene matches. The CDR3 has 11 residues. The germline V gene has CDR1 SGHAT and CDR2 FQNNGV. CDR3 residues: CASRGLGAQYF. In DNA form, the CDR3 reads TGTGCCAGCAGGGGACTAGGGGCGCAGTATTTT.

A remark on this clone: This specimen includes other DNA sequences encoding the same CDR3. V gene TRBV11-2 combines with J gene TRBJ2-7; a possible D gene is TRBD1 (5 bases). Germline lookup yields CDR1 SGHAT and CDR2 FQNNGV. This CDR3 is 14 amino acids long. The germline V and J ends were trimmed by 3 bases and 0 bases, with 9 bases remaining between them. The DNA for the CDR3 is TGTGCCAGCAGCTTGCAGGGAAGCTCCTACGAGCAGTACTTC. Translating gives CASSLQGSSYEQYF. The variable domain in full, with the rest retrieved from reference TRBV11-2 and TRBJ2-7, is EAGVAQSPRYKIIEKRQSVAFWCNPISGHATLYWYQQILGQGPKLLIQFQNNGVVDDSQLPKDRFSAERLKGVDSTLKIQPAKLEDSAVYLCASSLQGSSYEQYFGPGTRLTVT.

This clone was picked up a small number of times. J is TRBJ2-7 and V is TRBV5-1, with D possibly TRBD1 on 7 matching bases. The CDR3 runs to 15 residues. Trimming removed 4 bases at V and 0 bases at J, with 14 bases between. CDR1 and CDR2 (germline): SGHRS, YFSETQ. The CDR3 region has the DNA TGCGCCAGCAGCACAGGGGTTAGCGGCTCCTACGAGCAGTACTTC. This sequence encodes CASSTGVSGSYEQYF.

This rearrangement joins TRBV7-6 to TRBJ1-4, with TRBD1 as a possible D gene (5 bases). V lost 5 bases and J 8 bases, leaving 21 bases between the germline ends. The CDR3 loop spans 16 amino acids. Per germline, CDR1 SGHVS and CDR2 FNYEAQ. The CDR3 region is CASSDSRGPIREKLFF. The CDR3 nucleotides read TGTGCCAGCAGCGACAGTAGGGGCCCGATCCGGGAAAAACTGTTTTTT.

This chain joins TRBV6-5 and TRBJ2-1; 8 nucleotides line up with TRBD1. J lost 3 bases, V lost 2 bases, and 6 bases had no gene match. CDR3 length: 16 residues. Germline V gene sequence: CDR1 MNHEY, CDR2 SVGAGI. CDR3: CASSYTGTGNYNEQFF. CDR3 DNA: TGTGCCAGCAGTTACACCGGGACAGGTAACTACAATGAGCAGTTCTTC.

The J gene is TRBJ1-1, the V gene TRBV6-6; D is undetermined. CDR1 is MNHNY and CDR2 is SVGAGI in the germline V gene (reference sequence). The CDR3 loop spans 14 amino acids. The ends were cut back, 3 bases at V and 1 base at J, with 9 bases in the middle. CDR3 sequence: CASSYLGGNTEAFF. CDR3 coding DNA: TGTGCCAGCAGTTATCTGGGAGGGAACACTGAAGCTTTCTTT.

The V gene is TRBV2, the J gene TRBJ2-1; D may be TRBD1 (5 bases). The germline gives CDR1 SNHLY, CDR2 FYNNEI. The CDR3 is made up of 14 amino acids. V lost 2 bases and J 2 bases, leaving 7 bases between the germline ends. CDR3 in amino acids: CASSEQGTYNEQFF. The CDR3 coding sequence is TGTGCCAGCAGTGAACAGGGAACCTACAATGAGCAGTTCTTC. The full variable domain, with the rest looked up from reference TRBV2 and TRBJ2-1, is EPEVTQTPSHQVTQMGQEVILRCVPISNHLYFYWYRQILGQKVEFLVSFYNNEISEKSEIFDDQFSVERPDGSNFTLKIRSTKLEDSAMYFCASSEQGTYNEQFFGPGTRLTVL.

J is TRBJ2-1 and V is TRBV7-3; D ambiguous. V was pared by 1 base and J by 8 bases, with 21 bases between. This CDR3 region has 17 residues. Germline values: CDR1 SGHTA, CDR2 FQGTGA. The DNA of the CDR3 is TGTGCCAGCAGCTTAAATAGTGGGCCTTCCCCAGAGGATGAGCAGTTCTTC. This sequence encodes CASSLNSGPSPEDEQFF.

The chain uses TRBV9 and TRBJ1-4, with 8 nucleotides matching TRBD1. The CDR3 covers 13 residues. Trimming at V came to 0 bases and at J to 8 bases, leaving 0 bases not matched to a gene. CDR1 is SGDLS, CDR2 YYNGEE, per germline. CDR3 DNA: TGTGCCAGCAGCGTAGACAGGGGGGAAAAACTGTTTTTT. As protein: CASSVDRGEKLFF. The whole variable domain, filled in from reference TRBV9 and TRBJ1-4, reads DSGVTQTPKHLITATGQRVTLRCSPRSGDLSVYWYQQSLDQGLQFLIQYYNGEERAKGNILERFSAQQFPDLHSELNLSSLELGDSALYFCASSVDRGEKLFFGSGTQLSVL.

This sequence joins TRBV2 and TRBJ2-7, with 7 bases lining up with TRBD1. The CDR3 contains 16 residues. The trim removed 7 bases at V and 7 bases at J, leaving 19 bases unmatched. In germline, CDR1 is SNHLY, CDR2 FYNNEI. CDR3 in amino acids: CASKGKQGLQMGEQYF. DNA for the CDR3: TGTGCCAGCAAGGGTAAACAGGGGCTTCAAATGGGTGAGCAGTACTTC.

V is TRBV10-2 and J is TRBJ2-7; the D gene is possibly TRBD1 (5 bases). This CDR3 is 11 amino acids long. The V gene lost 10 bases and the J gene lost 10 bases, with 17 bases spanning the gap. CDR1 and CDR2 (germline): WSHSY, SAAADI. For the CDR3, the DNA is TGCGCCACAAAGCAGGGTAGCCAACAGTACTTC. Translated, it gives CATKQGSQQYF.

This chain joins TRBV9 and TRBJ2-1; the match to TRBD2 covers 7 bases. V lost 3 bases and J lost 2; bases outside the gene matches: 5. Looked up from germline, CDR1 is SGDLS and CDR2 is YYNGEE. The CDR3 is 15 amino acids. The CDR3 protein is CASSEGGGTYNEQFF. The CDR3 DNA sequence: TGTGCCAGCAGCGAAGGCGGGGGTACCTACAATGAGCAGTTCTTC.

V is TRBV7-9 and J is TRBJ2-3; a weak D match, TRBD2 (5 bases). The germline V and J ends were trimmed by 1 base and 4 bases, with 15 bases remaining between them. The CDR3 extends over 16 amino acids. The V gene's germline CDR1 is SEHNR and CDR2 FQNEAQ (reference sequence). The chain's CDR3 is CASSLVGGWEPDTQYF. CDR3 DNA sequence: TGTGCCAGCAGCTTAGTTGGCGGGTGGGAGCCAGATACGCAGTATTTT.